This TCR beta chain appears in the sequencing data of a study of CD4 T cells in relation to SARS-CoV-2 and coronaviruses. Overall study context: Controls used an HIV-1 Nef peptide pool or no peptide.

Whole-study findings and limits: Compared with monoreactive clones, crossreactive clones showed significantly weaker SARS-CoV-2 expansion.

Profiling relied on immunoSEQ multiplex PCR, and the TCRdb table lists in-frame clones only, not all of them. The profile shows about 20,000 clones, roughly 77% of them singletons. Points on this clone: Antigen: not known.

Trimming removed 0 bases from V and 3 bases from J, with 4 bases in between. The CDR3 contains 13 residues. The V gene's germline CDR1 is LGHDT and CDR2 YNNKEL (reference sequence). The unexposed donors gave CD4+ T cells in about 2011-2018, prior to COVID-19. After roughly 9 days of culture, CD4+ T cells were isolated. As cell numbers allowed, unexposed-donor CD4+ T cells faced SARS-CoV-2 S/N and four cold-coronavirus spikes. Sequencing used CD4+ T cells from PBMCs, cultured in vitro. J is TRBJ2-3 and V is TRBV3-1 (or the pseudogene TRBV3-2); D is unresolved. The TCR comes from a human donor in good health. CDR3: CASSQEATDTQYF. In DNA form, the CDR3 reads TGTGCCAGCAGCCAAGAGGCGACAGATACGCAGTATTTT.